The clone carrying this T cell receptor beta chain was observed a handful of times. Its antigen remains unidentified. The data originate from a study of type 1 regulatory T cells. Across the whole study: An in vitro protocol generated T-allo10, a Tr1-enriched, alloantigen-specific CD4 T cell product. Findings and limits, study-wide: Compared with non-Tr1 cells, Tr1 cells showed a narrower TCR repertoire.

The CDR3 is 15 residues long. V shed 3 bases and J shed 8 bases, with 19 bases lying between them. Germline V gene sequence: CDR1 MRHNA, CDR2 SNTAGT. A single record per CDR3 protein comes from TCRdb applying MiXCR to the reads. The data hold fewer than 80,000 distinct CDR3 sequences, with roughly 20% observed a single time. The chain combines TRBV6-4 with TRBJ1-2; D possibly corresponds to TRBD1 (6 bases). The material sequenced was cultured type 1 regulatory T (Tr1) cells, either the whole culture or a sorted fraction (not recorded which). The sequence was obtained from a human donor in good health. As DNA, the CDR3 is TGTGCCAGCAGTGAACGTCTATGGGCCCAGGGGGGCTACACCTTC. It specifies CASSERLWAQGGYTF.